This T cell receptor beta chain was identified in a study of cytomegalovirus exposure and HLA in healthy donors. Study-wide results and limits: Common viral pathogens were later found to be apparently linked to several of the most significant clusters.

The PCR made use of 60 Vbeta and 13 Jbeta primers. Clones were sequenced by immunoSEQ multiplex PCR, and TCRdb holds only the in-frame ones, with some missing. The table shows fewer than 90,000 clones, with around 80% occurring only once. CDR3 length equals 16 residues. Germline V gene data show CDR1 as MNHNY and CDR2 as SVGAGI (reference sequence). Trimming cost V 8 bases and J 7 bases, with 27 bases left between them. To note about this clone: Antigen unknown.

The clonotype was recovered from a male donor in good health and CMV-seropositive. Sequencing was carried out using PBMCs. The chain carries TRBV6-6 and TRBJ2-7; D might be TRBD2 (6 bases). CDR3 bases: TGTGCCAGCGCCACCTCCGGGGGTGGGTCTTCTAGGGAGCAGTACTTC. It codes for CASATSGGGSSREQYF.